These T cell receptor beta chains were read from a single sample in a study of blood T cell repertoires in COVID-19. Some clones are missing from TCRdb's copy, which holds only in-frame ones; the method was immunoSEQ multiplex PCR. In the table there are approximately 300,000 clones, around 87% of which are singletons. The sample consisted of PBMCs or T cells enriched from blood (not recorded which). The receptors shown here come from a woman aged 25-40 years who had recovered from COVID-19. The CDR3 runs from the conserved cysteine through the conserved F or W. Fields, in order: D gene, J gene, V gene, clone size, CDR3 protein, CDR3 DNA. The D gene is left open where the match is weak. Not all rows give a size; the values are once, few, many and, for expanded clones, a class.

D: TRBD1
J: TRBJ2-5
V: TRBV5-1
size: .
CDR3: CASRLQGARETQYF
DNA: TGCGCCAGCAGGCTGCAGGGGGCCAGGGAGACCCAGTACTTC

D: TRBD1
J: TRBJ1-4
V: TRBV19
size: .
CDR3: CASSRDREYEKLFF
DNA: TGTGCCAGTAGCCGGGACAGGGAGTATGAAAAACTGTTTTTT

D: .
J: TRBJ1-4
V: TRBV10-2
size: .
CDR3: CASRVEGRDEKLFF
DNA: TGCGCCAGCAGAGTAGAGGGGAGGGATGAAAAACTGTTTTTT

D: .
J: TRBJ1-4
V: TRBV10-3
size: .
CDR3: CAIRSQWNEKLFF
DNA: TGTGCCATCAGGTCCCAGTGGAATGAAAAACTGTTTTTT

D: TRBD1
J: TRBJ2-1
V: TRBV6-2/TRBV6-3
size: few
CDR3: CASSFGTGGYEQFF
DNA: TGTGCCAGCAGTTTCGGGACAGGGGGCTATGAGCAGTTCTTC

D: .
J: TRBJ2-3
V: TRBV19
size: once
CDR3: CASSTTDTQYF
DNA: TGTGCCAGTAGTACAACAGATACGCAGTATTTT

D: TRBD1
J: TRBJ1-6
V: TRBV11-2
size: .
CDR3: CASSLAGGNSPLHF
DNA: TGTGCCAGCAGCTTAGCAGGGGGGAATTCACCCCTCCACTTT

D: TRBD1
J: TRBJ1-1
V: TRBV2
size: .
CDR3: CASSVSPPGQGITEAFF
DNA: TGTGCCAGCAGTGTGTCCCCTCCGGGACAGGGGATCACTGAAGCTTTCTTT

D: .
J: TRBJ1-5
V: TRBV30
size: .
CDR3: CAWSESSGHYNQPQHF
DNA: TGTGCCTGGAGCGAGAGTTCGGGACACTATAATCAGCCCCAGCATTTT

D: TRBD1
J: TRBJ1-1
V: TRBV27
size: .
CDR3: CASTNTGDTEAFF
DNA: TGTGCCAGCACCAATACAGGGGACACTGAAGCTTTCTTT

D: .
J: TRBJ2-7
V: TRBV28
size: .
CDR3: CASSTYEQYF
DNA: TGTGCCAGCAGCACCTACGAGCAGTACTTC

D: .
J: TRBJ2-2
V: TRBV6-5
size: .
CDR3: CASSYPRAGNTGELFF
DNA: TGTGCCAGCAGTTACCCCAGGGCAGGGAACACCGGGGAGCTGTTTTTT

D: .
J: TRBJ1-6
V: TRBV5-6
size: .
CDR3: CASSLVAGNSPLHF
DNA: TGTGCCAGCAGCTTGGTAGCGGGTAATTCACCCCTCCACTTT

D: .
J: TRBJ2-7
V: TRBV6-2/TRBV6-3
size: .
CDR3: CASSRQGSYEQYF
DNA: TGTGCCAGCAGCCGTCAGGGCTCCTACGAGCAGTACTTC

D: .
J: TRBJ2-7
V: TRBV24-1
size: .
CDR3: CATSDADIREQYF
DNA: TGTGCCACCAGTGATGCGGACATCCGCGAGCAGTACTTC

D: TRBD2
J: TRBJ2-1
V: TRBV9
size: .
CDR3: CASSPRGTSGVNEQFF
DNA: TGTGCCAGCAGCCCCAGGGGAACTAGCGGGGTTAATGAGCAGTTCTTC

D: .
J: TRBJ1-2
V: TRBV28
size: .
CDR3: CASRSDSEHGYGYTF
DNA: TGTGCCAGCAGATCTGACTCGGAGCACGGCTATGGCTACACCTTC

D: .
J: TRBJ1-2
V: TRBV5-1
size: few
CDR3: CASSPDGGNGYTF
DNA: TGCGCCAGCAGCCCGGACGGAGGGAATGGCTACACCTTC

D: .
J: TRBJ2-7
V: TRBV4-3
size: .
CDR3: CASSQGLGMEEQYF
DNA: TGCGCCAGCAGCCAAGGACTAGGAATGGAGGAGCAGTACTTC

D: .
J: TRBJ1-3
V: TRBV3-1/TRBV3-2
size: .
CDR3: CASSQWGDSGNTIYF
DNA: TGTGCCAGCAGCCAATGGGGGGACTCTGGAAACACCATATATTTT

D: TRBD2
J: TRBJ2-2
V: TRBV29-1
size: .
CDR3: CSVGLAGTNTGELFF
DNA: TGCAGCGTTGGGTTAGCGGGGACGAACACCGGGGAGCTGTTTTTT

D: .
J: TRBJ1-2
V: TRBV5-4
size: .
CDR3: CASSLVRNYGYTF
DNA: TGTGCCAGCAGCTTGGTCAGGAACTATGGCTACACCTTC

D: TRBD1
J: TRBJ1-6
V: TRBV5-1
size: .
CDR3: CASSSAPPDREYNSPLHF
DNA: TGCGCCAGCAGCTCCGCACCACCGGACAGGGAATATAATTCACCCCTCCACTTT

D: TRBD1
J: TRBJ2-2
V: TRBV19
size: .
CDR3: CASRRQGNTGELFF
DNA: TGTGCCAGTAGGCGACAGGGGAACACCGGGGAGCTGTTTTTT

D: TRBD1
J: TRBJ2-1
V: TRBV29-1
size: few
CDR3: CSVVRGLKQFF
DNA: TGCAGCGTTGTGAGGGGGCTGAAGCAGTTCTTC

D: TRBD2
J: TRBJ2-3
V: TRBV5-1
size: .
CDR3: CASSPGGSTDTQYF
DNA: TGCGCCAGCAGCCCGGGGGGGAGCACAGATACGCAGTATTTT

D: .
J: TRBJ1-6
V: TRBV2
size: .
CDR3: CASTGRTNSPLHF
DNA: TGTGCCAGCACAGGGCGGACCAATTCACCCCTCCACTTT

D: TRBD1
J: TRBJ1-1
V: TRBV7-9
size: .
CDR3: CASSSGQGITEAFF
DNA: TGTGCCAGCAGCTCCGGACAGGGCATCACTGAAGCTTTCTTT

D: .
J: TRBJ1-1
V: TRBV18
size: .
CDR3: CASSPTLGSEAFF
DNA: TGTGCCAGCTCACCAACCCTAGGTTCTGAAGCTTTCTTT

D: .
J: TRBJ1-1
V: TRBV28
size: .
CDR3: CASSWEQGKGF
DNA: TGTGCCAGCTCCTGGGAGCAGGGGAAGGGTTTT

D: .
J: TRBJ1-5
V: TRBV4-2
size: .
CDR3: CASSQDRRLQPQHF
DNA: TGTGCCAGCAGCCAAGATAGGCGGCTTCAGCCCCAGCATTTT